Described below is a single T cell receptor beta chain sequence and its context. Its antigen is unidentified. Assay: immunoSEQ multiplex PCR; the TCRdb copy retains only in-frame clones and omits some. Of 20,000 to 25,000 clones detected, about 86% appear once; the ten largest clones hold about 20%. The CDR3 has 14 amino acids. Germline V gives CDR1 SGHTS, CDR2 YDEGEE. V dropped 4 bases and J dropped 6 bases, with 17 bases sitting between them. This entry comes from a study of somatic mutations in cytotoxic T cells in rheumatoid arthritis. Study-wide context: Nearly 100% purity was obtained when some V beta antibody-stained T-cell populations were flow-sorted; these included V beta1+ cells sequenced for TCRB.

Study results and caveats: Within the rheumatoid arthritis patients, CD8+ clonality went up as age increased (Spearman r ~ 0.5). The same was not true of the healthy controls.

This sequence originates from a woman aged 50 to 60 in good health. The J gene is TRBJ2-7, the V gene TRBV5-8, with D perhaps assigned TRBD1 or TRBD2 (6 bases each). Sequenced: CD8+ T cells sorted from blood. CDR3 sequence (DNA): TGTGCCAGCAGCACCGGGGGCATTTGGGTCGAGCAGTACTTC. This codes for CASSTGGIWVEQYF.